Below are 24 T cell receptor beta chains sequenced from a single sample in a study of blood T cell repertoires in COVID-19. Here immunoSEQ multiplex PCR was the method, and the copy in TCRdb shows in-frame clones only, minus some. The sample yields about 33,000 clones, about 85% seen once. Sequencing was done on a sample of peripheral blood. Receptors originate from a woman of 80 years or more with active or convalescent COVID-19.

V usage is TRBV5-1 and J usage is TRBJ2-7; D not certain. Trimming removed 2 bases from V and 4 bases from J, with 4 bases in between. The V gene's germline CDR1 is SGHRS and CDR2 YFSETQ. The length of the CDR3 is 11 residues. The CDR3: CASSFQYEQYF. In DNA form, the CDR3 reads TGCGCCAGCAGCTTTCAATACGAGCAGTACTTC.

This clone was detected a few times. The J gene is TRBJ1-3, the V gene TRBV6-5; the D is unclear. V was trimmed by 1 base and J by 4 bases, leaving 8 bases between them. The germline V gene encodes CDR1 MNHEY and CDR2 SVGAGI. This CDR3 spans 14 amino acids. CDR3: CASSYLSGGNTIYF. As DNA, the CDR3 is TGTGCCAGCAGTTACTTGTCAGGCGGAAACACCATATATTTT.

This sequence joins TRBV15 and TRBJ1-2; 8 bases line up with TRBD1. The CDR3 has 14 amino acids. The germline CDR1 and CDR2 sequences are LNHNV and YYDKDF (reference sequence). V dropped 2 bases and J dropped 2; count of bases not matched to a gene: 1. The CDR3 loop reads CATSRRQGNYGYTF. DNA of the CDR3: TGTGCCACCAGCAGAAGACAGGGGAACTATGGCTACACCTTC.

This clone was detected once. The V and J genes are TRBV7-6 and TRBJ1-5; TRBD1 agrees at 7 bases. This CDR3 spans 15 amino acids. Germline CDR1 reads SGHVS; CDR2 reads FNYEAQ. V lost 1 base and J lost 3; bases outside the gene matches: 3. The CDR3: CASSLGTGYNQPQHF. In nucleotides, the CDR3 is TGTGCCAGCAGCTTAGGGACAGGCTACAATCAGCCCCAGCATTTT.

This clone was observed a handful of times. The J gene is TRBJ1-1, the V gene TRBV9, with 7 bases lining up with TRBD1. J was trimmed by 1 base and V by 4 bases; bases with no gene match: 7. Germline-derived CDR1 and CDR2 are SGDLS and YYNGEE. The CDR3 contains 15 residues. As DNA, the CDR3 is TGTGCCAGCAGCCCGTTACAGGGGTCGAACACTGAAGCTTTCTTT. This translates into CASSPLQGSNTEAFF.

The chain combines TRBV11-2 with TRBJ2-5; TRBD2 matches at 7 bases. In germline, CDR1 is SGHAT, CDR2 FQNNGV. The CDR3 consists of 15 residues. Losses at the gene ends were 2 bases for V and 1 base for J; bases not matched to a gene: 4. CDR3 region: CASSLPQRGQETQYF. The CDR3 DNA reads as TGTGCCAGCAGCTTACCCCAGCGGGGCCAAGAGACCCAGTACTTC. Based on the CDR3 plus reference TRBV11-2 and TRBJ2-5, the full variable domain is EAGVAQSPRYKIIEKRQSVAFWCNPISGHATLYWYQQILGQGPKLLIQFQNNGVVDDSQLPKDRFSAERLKGVDSTLKIQPAKLEDSAVYLCASSLPQRGQETQYFGPGTRLLVL.

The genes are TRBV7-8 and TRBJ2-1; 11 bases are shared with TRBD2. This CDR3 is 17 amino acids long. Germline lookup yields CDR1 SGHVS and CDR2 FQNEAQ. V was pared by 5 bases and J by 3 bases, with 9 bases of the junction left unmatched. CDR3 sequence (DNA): TGTGCCAGCAGCCCTAGGGGGGGACTAGCGGACTACAATGAGCAGTTCTTC. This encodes CASSPRGGLADYNEQFF.

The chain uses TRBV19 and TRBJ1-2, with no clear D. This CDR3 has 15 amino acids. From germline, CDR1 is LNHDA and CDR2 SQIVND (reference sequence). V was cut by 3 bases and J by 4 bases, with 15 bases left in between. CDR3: CASSMAPVPPYGYTF. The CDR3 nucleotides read TGTGCCAGTAGTATGGCCCCCGTGCCTCCCTATGGCTACACCTTC. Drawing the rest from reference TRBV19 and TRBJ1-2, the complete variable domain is DGGITQSPKYLFRKEGQNVTLSCEQNLNHDAMYWYRQDPGQGLRLIYYSQIVNDFQKGDIAEGYSVSREKKESFPLTVTSAQKNPTAFYLCASSMAPVPPYGYTFGSGTRLTVV.

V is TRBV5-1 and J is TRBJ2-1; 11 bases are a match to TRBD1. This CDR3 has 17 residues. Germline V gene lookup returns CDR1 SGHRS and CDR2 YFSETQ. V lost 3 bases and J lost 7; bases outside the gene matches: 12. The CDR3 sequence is CASSSPRTGGVGNEQFF. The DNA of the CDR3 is TGCGCCAGCAGCTCACCTAGGACAGGGGGCGTGGGAAATGAGCAGTTCTTC.

The CDR3 loop reads CSASEEGWQETQYF. The CDR3 DNA reads as TGCAGTGCTAGTGAGGAGGGGTGGCAAGAGACCCAGTACTTC. The chain has TRBV20-1 and TRBJ2-5, with a possible D match to TRBD2 (6 bases). There are 14 residues in the CDR3. In germline, CDR1 is DFQATT, CDR2 SNEGSKA (reference sequence). The V end lost 3 bases, the J end lost 2 bases, and 13 bases lay between the germline ends.

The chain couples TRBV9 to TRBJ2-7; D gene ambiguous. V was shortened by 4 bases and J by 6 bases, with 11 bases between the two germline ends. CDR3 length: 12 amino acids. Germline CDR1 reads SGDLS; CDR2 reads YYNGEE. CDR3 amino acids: CASSPRDGEQYF. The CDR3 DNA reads TGTGCCAGCAGCCCCCGCGATGGCGAGCAGTACTTC. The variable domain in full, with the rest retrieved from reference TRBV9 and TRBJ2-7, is DSGVTQTPKHLITATGQRVTLRCSPRSGDLSVYWYQQSLDQGLQFLIQYYNGEERAKGNILERFSAQQFPDLHSELNLSSLELGDSALYFCASSPRDGEQYFGPGTRLTVT.

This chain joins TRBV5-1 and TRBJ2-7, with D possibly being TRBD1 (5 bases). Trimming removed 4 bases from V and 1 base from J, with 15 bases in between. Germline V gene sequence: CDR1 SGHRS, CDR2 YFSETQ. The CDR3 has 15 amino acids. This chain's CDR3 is CASSRGQGVSYEQYF. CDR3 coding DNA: TGCGCCAGCAGCCGAGGACAAGGGGTTTCCTACGAGCAGTACTTC.

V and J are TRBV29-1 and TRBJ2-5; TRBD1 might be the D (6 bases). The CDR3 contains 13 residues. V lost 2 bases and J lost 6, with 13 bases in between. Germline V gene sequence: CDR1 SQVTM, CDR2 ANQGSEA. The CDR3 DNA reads TGCAGCGTTGAACAGGTGACAGGAAAGACCCAGTACTTC. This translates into CSVEQVTGKTQYF.

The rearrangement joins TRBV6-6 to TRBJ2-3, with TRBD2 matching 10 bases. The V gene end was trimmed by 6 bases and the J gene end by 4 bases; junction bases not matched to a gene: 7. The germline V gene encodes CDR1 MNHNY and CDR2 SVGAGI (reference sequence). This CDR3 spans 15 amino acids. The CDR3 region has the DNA TGTGCCAGCAGCCAAAGCGGGGGGGGCTCAGATACGCAGTATTTT. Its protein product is CASSQSGGGSDTQYF.

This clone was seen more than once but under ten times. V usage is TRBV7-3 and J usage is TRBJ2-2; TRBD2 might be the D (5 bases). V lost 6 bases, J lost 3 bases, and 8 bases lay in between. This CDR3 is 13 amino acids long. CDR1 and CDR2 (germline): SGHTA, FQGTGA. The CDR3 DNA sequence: TGTGCCAGCAGGCCTAGCCACACCGGGGAGCTGTTTTTT. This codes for CASRPSHTGELFF. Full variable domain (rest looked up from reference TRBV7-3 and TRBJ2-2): GAGVSQTPSNKVTEKGKYVELRCDPISGHTALYWYRQSLGQGPEFLIYFQGTGAADDSGLPNDRFFAVRPEGSVSTLKIQRTERGDSAVYLCASRPSHTGELFFGEGSRLTVL.

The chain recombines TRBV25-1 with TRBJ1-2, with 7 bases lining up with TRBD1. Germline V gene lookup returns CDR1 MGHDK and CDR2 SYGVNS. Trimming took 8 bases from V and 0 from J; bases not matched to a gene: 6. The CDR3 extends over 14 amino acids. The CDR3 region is CASADRRANYGYTF. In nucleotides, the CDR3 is TGTGCCAGCGCGGACAGGAGAGCTAACTATGGCTACACCTTC.

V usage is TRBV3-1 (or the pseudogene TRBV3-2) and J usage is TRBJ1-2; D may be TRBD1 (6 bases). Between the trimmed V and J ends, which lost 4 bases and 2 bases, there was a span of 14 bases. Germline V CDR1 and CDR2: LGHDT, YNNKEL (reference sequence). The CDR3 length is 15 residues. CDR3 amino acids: CASSPRDIDNYGYTF. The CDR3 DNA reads TGTGCCAGCAGCCCCCGGGACATAGACAACTATGGCTACACCTTC.

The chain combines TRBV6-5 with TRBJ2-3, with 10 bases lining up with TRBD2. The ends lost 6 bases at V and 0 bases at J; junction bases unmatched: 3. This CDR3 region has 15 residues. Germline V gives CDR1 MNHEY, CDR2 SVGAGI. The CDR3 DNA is TGTGCCAGCAGCTTAGCGGGGGGCAGCACAGATACGCAGTATTTT. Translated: CASSLAGGSTDTQYF.

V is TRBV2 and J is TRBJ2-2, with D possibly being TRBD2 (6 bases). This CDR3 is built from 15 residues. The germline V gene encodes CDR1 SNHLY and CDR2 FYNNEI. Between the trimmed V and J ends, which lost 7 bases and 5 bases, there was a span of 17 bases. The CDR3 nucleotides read TGTGCCAGCAACCGACTAGGTTCGGGTACCGGGGAGCTGTTTTTT. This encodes CASNRLGSGTGELFF. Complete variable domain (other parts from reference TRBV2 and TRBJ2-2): EPEVTQTPSHQVTQMGQEVILRCVPISNHLYFYWYRQILGQKVEFLVSFYNNEISEKSEIFDDQFSVERPDGSNFTLKIRSTKLEDSAMYFCASNRLGSGTGELFFGEGSRLTVL.

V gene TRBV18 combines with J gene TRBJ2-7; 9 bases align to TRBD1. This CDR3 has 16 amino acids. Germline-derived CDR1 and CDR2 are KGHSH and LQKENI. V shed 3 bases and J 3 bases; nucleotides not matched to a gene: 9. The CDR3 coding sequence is TGTGCCAGCTCACCCCGGGGGACAGGGACGAACTACGAGCAGTACTTC. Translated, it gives CASSPRGTGTNYEQYF.

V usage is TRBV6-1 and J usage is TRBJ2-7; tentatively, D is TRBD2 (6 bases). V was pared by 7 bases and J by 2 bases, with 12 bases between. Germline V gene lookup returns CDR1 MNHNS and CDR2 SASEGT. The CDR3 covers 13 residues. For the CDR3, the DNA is TGTGCCAGCACCGCCGGGGGAACCTACGAGCAGTACTTC. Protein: CASTAGGTYEQYF.

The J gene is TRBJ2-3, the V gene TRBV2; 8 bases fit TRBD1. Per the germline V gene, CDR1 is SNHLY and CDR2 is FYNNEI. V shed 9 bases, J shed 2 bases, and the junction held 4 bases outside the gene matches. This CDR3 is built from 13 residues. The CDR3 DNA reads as TGTGCCAGAGGACAGGGTAACACAGATACGCAGTATTTT. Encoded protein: CARGQGNTDTQYF.

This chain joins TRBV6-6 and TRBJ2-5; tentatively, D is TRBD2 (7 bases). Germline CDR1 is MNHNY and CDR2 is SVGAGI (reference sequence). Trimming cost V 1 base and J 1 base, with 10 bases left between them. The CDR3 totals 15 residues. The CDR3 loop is CASSYFGGPQETQYF. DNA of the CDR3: TGTGCCAGCAGTTACTTCGGGGGGCCCCAAGAGACCCAGTACTTC.

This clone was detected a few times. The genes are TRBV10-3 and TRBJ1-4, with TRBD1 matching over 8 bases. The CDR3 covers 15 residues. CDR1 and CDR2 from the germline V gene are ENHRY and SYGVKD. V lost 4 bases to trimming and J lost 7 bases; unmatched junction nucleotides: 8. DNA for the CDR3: TGTGCCATCAGTGGTGGGACAGGTGCCAGTGAAAAACTGTTTTTT. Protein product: CAISGGTGASEKLFF.